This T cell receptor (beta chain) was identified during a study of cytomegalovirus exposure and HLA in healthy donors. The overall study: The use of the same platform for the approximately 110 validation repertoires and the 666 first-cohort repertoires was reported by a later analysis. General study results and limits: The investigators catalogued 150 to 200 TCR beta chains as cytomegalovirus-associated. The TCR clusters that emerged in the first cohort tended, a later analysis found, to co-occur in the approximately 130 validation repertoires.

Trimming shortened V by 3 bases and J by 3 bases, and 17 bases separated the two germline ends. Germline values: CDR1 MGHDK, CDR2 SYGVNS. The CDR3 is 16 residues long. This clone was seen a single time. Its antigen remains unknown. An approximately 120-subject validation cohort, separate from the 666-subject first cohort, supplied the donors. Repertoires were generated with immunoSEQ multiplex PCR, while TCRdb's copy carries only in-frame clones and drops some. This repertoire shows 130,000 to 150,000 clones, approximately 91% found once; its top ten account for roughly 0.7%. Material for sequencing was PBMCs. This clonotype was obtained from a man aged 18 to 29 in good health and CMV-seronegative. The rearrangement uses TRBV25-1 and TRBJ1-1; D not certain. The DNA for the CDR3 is TGTGCCAGCAGTGATTCTCAGTACCGGGGAGACACTGAAGCTTTCTTT. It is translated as CASSDSQYRGDTEAFF.